What follows describes a single TCR beta chain. Its matching antigen is unknown. This CDR3 is built from 16 residues. The germline V gene has CDR1 GTSNPN and CDR2 SVGIG (reference sequence). Trimming at V came to 1 base and at J to 1 base, leaving 2 bases not matched to a gene. This sample stems from a study of shared clonotypes between healthy human individuals. Regarding the study as a whole: A few donors had around 5.5% of their naive CD4 clonotypes in common. Researchers sampled blood only, noting tissue repertoires likely differ.

The method was immunoSEQ multiplex PCR; TCRdb's version includes in-frame clones alone and lacks a portion of them. Of some 2.1 million clones in the sample, 85% to 95% were seen once. The sequenced material came from naive CD4+ T cells sorted from blood. Subset denoted: CD45RA+ positively selected. The sequence derives from a man between 18 and 35 years old in good health. The gene calls are TRBV30 and TRBJ2-2, with 11 bases matching TRBD1. The CDR3, as DNA: TGTGCCTGGAGTGGGACAGGGGGCCTGAACACCGGGGAGCTGTTTTTT. It is translated as CAWSGTGGLNTGELFF.